The sequence of this TCR beta chain was determined in a study of CD8+ T cells in alopecia areata. cDNA serving as the sequencing template came from extracted, reverse transcribed RNA. The table came from immunoSEQ multiplex PCR; TCRdb's copy has only in-frame clones and leaves some out. The sample gives 140,000 to 150,000 clones, 85% to 90% of which show up once; around 16% is in the top ten. This material consisted of CD8+ T cells sorted from blood, taken at week 0. The TCR sequence derives from a human donor with alopecia areata.

CDR3 in DNA: TGCAGCGCCGAGGGGGTCACCGGGGAGCTGTTTTTT. Protein: CSAEGVTGELFF. The gene calls are TRBV29-1 and TRBJ2-2; tentative D call: TRBD1 (6 bases). This CDR3 has 12 residues. V dropped 7 bases and J dropped 4 bases, with 10 bases sitting between them. From germline, CDR1 is SQVTM and CDR2 ANQGSEA.